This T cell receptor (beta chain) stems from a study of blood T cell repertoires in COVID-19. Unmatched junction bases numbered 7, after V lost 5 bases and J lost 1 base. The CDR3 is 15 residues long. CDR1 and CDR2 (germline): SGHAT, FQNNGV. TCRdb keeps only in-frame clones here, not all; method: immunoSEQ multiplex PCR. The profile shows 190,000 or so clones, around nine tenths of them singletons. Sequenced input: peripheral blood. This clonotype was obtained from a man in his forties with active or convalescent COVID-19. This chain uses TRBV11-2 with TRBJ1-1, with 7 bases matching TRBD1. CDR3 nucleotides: TGTGCCAGCAGCCCCGCAGGGGGGAGGAACACTGAAGCTTTCTTT. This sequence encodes CASSPAGGRNTEAFF.